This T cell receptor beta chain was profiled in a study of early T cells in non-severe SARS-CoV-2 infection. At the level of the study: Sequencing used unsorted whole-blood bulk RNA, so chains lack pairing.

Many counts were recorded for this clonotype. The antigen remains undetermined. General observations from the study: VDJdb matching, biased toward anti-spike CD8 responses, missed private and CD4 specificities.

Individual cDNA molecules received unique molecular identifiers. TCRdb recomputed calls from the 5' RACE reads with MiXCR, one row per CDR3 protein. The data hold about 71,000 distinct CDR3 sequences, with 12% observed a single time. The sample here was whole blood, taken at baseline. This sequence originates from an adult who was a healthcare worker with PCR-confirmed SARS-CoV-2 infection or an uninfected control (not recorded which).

CDR3 protein: CASSPGQGAVNTEAFF. The CDR3 DNA follows: TGCGCCAGCAGCCCCGGACAGGGGGCGGTAAACACTGAAGCTTTCTTT. V and J are TRBV4-1 and TRBJ1-1; TRBD1 aligns across 11 bases. The CDR3 consists of 16 residues. Per germline, CDR1 MGHRA and CDR2 YSYEKL. The V and J ends lost 4 bases and 2 bases, in that order; junction bases with no gene match: 6.